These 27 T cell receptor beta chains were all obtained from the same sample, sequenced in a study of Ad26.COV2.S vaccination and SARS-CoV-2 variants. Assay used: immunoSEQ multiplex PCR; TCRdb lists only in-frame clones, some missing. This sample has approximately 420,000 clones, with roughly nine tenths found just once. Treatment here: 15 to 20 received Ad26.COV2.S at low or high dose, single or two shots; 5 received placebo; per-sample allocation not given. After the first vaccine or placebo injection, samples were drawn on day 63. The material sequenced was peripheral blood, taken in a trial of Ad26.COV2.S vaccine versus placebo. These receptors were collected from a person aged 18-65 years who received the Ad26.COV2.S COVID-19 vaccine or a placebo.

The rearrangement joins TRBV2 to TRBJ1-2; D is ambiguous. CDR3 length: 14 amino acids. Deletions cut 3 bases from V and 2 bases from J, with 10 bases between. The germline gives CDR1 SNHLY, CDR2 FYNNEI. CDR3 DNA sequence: TGTGCCAGCAGTGACTCAGGAGAGAACTATGGCTACACCTTC. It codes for CASSDSGENYGYTF.

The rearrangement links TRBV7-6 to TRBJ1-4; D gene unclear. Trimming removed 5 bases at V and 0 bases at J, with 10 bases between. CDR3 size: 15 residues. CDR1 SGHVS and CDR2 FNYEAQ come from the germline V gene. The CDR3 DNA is TGTGCCAGCAGCCCAACCCCATCAACTAATGAAAAACTGTTTTTT. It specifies CASSPTPSTNEKLFF.

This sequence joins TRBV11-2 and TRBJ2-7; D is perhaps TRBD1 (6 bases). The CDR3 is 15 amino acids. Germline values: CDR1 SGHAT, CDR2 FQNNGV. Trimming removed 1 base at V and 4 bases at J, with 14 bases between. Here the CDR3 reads CASSLVGQPEYEQYF. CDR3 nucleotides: TGTGCCAGCAGCTTAGTCGGACAGCCTGAGTACGAGCAGTACTTC.

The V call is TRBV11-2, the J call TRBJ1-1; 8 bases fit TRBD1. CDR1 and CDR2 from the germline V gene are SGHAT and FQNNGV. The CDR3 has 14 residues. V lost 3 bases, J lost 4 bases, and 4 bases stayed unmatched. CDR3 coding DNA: TGTGCCAGCAGCTTGGGACAGGTGCCCACTGAAGCTTTCTTT. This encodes CASSLGQVPTEAFF.

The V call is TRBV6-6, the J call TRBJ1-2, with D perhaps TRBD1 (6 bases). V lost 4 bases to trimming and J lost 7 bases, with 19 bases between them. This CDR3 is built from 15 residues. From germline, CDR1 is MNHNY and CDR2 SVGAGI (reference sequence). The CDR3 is CASSFAGLGGSGYTF. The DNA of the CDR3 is TGTGCCAGCAGTTTTGCAGGCCTCGGGGGCTCTGGCTACACCTTC.

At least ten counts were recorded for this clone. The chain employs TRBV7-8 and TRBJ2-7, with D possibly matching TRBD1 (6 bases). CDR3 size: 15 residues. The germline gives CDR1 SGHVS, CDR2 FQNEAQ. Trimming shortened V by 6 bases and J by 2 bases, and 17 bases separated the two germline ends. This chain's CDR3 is CASSLNQGPTYEQYF. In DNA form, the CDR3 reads TGTGCCAGCAGTCTGAACCAGGGGCCAACCTACGAGCAGTACTTC.

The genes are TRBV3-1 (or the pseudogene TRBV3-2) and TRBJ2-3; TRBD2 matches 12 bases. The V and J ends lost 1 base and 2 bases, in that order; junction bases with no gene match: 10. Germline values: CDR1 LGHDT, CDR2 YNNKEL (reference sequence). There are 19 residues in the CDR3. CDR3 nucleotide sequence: TGTGCCAGCAGCCAAGTGGCTAGCGGGGGGGCCTACTTCACAGATACGCAGTATTTT. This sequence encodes CASSQVASGGAYFTDTQYF.

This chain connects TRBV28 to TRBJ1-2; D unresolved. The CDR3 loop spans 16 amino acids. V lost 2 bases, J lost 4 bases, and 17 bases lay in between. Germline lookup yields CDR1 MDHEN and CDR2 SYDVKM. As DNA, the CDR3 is TGTGCCAGCAGTTTACTTCAGACCGTGTACTTCTATGGCTACACCTTC. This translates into CASSLLQTVYFYGYTF.

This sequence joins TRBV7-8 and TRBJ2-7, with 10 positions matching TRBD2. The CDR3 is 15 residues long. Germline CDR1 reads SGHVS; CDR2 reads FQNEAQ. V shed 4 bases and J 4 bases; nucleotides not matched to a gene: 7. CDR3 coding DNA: TGTGCCAGCAGCTCACCGGGACTAGCGAAGTACGAGCAGTACTTC. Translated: CASSSPGLAKYEQYF.

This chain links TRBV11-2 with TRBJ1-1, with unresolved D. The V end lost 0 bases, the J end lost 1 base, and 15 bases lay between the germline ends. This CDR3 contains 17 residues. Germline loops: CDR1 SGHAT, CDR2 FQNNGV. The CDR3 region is CASSLDRDGLENTEAFF. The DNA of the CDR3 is TGTGCCAGCAGCTTAGATCGAGACGGATTAGAGAACACTGAAGCTTTCTTT. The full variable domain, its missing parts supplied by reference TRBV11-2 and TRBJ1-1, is EAGVAQSPRYKIIEKRQSVAFWCNPISGHATLYWYQQILGQGPKLLIQFQNNGVVDDSQLPKDRFSAERLKGVDSTLKIQPAKLEDSAVYLCASSLDRDGLENTEAFFGQGTRLTVV.

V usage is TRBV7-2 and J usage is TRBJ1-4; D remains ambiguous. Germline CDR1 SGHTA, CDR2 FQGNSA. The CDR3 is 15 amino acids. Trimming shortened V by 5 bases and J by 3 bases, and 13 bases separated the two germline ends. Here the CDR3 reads CASSATVGPNEKLFF. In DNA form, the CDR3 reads TGTGCCAGCAGCGCAACCGTCGGCCCTAATGAAAAACTGTTTTTT.

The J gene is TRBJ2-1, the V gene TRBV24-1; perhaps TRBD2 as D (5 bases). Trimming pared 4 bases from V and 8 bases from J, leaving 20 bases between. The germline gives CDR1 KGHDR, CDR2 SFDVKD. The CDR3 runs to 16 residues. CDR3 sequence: CATSEGRGAGLYEQFF. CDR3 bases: TGTGCCACCAGTGAGGGGAGAGGAGCCGGGCTATATGAGCAGTTCTTC.

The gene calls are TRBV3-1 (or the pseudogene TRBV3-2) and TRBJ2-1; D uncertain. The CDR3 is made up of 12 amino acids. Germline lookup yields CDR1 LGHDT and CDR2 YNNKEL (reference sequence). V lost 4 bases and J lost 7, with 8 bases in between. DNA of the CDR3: TGTGCCAGCAGCCTTATCCGGAATGAGCAGTTCTTC. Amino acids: CASSLIRNEQFF.

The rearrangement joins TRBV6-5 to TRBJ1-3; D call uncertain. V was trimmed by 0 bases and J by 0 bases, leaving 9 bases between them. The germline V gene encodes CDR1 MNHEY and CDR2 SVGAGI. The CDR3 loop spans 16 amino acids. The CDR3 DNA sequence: TGTGCCAGCAGTTACTCGGCCCAGAGCTCTGGAAACACCATATATTTT. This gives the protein CASSYSAQSSGNTIYF.

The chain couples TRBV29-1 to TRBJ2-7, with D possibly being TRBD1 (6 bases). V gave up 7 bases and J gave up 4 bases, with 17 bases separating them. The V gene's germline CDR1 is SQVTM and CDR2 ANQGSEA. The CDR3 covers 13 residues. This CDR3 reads CSASDGQRYEQYF. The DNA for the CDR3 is TGCAGCGCCTCGGACGGACAGAGATACGAGCAGTACTTC.

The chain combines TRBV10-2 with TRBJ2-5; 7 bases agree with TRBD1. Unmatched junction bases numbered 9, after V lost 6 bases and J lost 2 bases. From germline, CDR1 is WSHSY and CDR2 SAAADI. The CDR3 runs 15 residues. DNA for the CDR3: TGCGCCAGCAGGGCGAGGGACAGCGAACAAGAGACCCAGTACTTC. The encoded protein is CASRARDSEQETQYF.

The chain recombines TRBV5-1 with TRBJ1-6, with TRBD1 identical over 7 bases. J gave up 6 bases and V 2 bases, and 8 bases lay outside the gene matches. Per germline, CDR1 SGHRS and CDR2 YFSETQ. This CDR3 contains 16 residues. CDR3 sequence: CASSFDRAGGNSPLHF. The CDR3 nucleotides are TGCGCCAGCAGCTTTGACAGGGCCGGGGGTAATTCACCCCTCCACTTT.

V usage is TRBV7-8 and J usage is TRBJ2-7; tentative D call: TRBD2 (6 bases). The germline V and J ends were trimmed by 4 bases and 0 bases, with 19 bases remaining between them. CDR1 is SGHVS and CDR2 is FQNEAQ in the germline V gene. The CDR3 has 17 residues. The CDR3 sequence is CASSSVLGGTNSYEQYF. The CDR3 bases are TGTGCCAGCAGCTCAGTACTCGGGGGAACAAACTCCTACGAGCAGTACTTC.

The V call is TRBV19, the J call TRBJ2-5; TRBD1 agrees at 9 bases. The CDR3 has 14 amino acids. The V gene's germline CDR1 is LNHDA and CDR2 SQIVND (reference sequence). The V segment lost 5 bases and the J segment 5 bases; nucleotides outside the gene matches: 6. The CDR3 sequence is CASSATGGKETQYF. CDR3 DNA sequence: TGTGCCAGTAGTGCAACAGGGGGCAAGGAGACCCAGTACTTC.

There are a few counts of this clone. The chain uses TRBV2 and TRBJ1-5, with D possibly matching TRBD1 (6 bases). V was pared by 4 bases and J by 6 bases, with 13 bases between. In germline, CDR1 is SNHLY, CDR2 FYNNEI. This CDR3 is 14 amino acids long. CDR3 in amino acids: CASSAGSGAQPQHF. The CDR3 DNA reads TGTGCCAGCAGTGCTGGGTCAGGGGCTCAGCCCCAGCATTTT. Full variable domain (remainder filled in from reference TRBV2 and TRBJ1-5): EPEVTQTPSHQVTQMGQEVILRCVPISNHLYFYWYRQILGQKVEFLVSFYNNEISEKSEIFDDQFSVERPDGSNFTLKIRSTKLEDSAMYFCASSAGSGAQPQHFGDGTRLSIL.

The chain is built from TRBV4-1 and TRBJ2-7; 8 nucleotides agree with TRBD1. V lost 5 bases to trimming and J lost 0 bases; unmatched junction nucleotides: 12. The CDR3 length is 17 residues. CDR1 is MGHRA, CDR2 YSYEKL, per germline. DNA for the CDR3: TGCGCCAGCAGCAAAGGGACAGGCTCCCCGAACTCCTACGAGCAGTACTTC. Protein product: CASSKGTGSPNSYEQYF.

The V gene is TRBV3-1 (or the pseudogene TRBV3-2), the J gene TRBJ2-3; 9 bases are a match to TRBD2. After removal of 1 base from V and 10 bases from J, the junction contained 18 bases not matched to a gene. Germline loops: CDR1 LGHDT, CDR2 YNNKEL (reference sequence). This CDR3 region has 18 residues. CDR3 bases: TGTGCCAGCAGCCAAGTGGATGCGGGGGGGCCCAAGTCTCGCTCGCAGTATTTT. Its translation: CASSQVDAGGPKSRSQYF.

The CDR3 protein is CASSPWGPGTGELFF. The CDR3, as DNA: TGTGCCAGCAGCCCCTGGGGGCCGGGGACCGGGGAGCTGTTTTTT. The chain combines TRBV3-1 (or the pseudogene TRBV3-2) with TRBJ2-2, with D possibly matching TRBD1 (6 bases). CDR1 and CDR2 from the germline V gene are LGHDT and YNNKEL (reference sequence). The CDR3 consists of 15 residues. The V and J ends lost 4 bases and 5 bases respectively, with 14 bases between them.

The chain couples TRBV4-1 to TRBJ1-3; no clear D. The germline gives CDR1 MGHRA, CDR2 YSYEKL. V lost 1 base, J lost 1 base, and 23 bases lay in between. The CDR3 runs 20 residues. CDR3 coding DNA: TGCGCCAGCAGCCAAGCCTCTCGGACTCCCCTTTTTGCTTCTGGAAACACCATATATTTT. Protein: CASSQASRTPLFASGNTIYF.

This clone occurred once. For the CDR3, the DNA is TGTGCCAGCAGTTACCTAGCGGGGGCTATCAATGAGCAGTTCTTC. Amino acid sequence: CASSYLAGAINEQFF. The V gene is TRBV6-5, the J gene TRBJ2-1; 10 bases line up with TRBD2. The ends lost 2 bases at V and 6 bases at J; junction bases unmatched: 4. The germline V gene encodes CDR1 MNHEY and CDR2 SVGAGI. The CDR3 consists of 15 residues.

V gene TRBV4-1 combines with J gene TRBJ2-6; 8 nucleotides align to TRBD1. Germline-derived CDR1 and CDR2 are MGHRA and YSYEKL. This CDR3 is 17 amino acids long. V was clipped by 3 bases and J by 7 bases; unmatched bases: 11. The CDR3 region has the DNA TGCGCCAGCAGCCATCCTCCCAGGGGGCGAGGAGCCAACGTCCTGACTTTC. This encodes CASSHPPRGRGANVLTF.

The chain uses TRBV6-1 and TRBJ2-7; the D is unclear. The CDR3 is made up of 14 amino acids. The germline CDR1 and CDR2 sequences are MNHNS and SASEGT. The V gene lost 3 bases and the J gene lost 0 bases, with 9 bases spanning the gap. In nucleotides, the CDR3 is TGTGCCAGCAGTGATTCTAGTCGCTCCTACGAGCAGTACTTC. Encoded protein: CASSDSSRSYEQYF.